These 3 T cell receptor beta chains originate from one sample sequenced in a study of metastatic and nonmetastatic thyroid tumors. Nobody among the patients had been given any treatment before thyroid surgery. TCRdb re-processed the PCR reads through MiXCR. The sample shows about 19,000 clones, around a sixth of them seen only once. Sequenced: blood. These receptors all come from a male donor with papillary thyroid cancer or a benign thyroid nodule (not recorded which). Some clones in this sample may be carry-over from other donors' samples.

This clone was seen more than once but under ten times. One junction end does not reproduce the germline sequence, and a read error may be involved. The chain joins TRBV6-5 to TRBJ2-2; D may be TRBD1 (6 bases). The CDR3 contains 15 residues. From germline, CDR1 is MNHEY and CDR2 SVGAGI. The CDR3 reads CASSYQFRDTGELFF. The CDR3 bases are TGTGCCAGCAGTTATCAGTTCCGGGACACCGGGGAGCTGTTCTTT.

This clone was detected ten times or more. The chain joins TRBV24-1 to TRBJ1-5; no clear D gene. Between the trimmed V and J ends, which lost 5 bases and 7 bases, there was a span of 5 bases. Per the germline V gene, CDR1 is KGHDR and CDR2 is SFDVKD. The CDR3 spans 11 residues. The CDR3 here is CATSGSQPQHF. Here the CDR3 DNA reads TGTGCCACCAGTGGTTCCCAGCCCCAGCATTTT.

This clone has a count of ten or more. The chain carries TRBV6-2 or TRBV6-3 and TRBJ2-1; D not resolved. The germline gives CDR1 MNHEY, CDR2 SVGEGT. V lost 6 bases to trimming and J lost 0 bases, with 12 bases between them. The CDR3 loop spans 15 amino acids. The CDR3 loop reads CASSQGLSSYNEQFF. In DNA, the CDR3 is TGTGCCAGCAGCCAAGGATTGAGCTCCTACAATGAGCAGTTCTTC.